These T cell receptor beta chains were read from a single sample in a study of cytomegalovirus exposure and HLA in healthy donors. Generated by immunoSEQ multiplex PCR, the TCRdb table keeps only in-frame clones and is missing some. The sample has about 100,000 clones; around 74% are singletons. Sequencing was done on a sample of PBMCs. These TCRs come from a woman between 35 and 50 years old in good health and CMV-seronegative. CDR3s include the opening cysteine and the closing phenylalanine or tryptophan. The order of the fields is V gene, clone size, J gene, D gene, CDR3 DNA, CDR3 protein. D genes are given only for firm matches. Where a row states a size, it is once, few, many or the class of an expanded clone; other rows omit it.

v_call: TRBV27
clone_size: .
j_call: TRBJ1-2
d_call: TRBD1
cdr3_nt: TGTGCCAGCAGCCCTACTCCGACAGGGGGCTATGGCTACACCTTC
cdr3_aa: CASSPTPTGGYGYTF

v_call: TRBV18
clone_size: .
j_call: TRBJ2-7
d_call: TRBD1
cdr3_nt: TGTGCCAGCTCACCACGGACAGGGGGCGCAAGTCACGAGCAGTACTTC
cdr3_aa: CASSPRTGGASHEQYF

v_call: TRBV2
clone_size: .
j_call: TRBJ1-2
d_call: TRBD1
cdr3_nt: TGTGCCAGCAGACAAGACAGGGATTATGGCTACACCTTC
cdr3_aa: CASRQDRDYGYTF

v_call: TRBV28
clone_size: few
j_call: TRBJ1-5
d_call: .
cdr3_nt: TGTGCCAGCAGTTTTGTTGGGGAGTATAGCAATCAGCCCCAGCATTTT
cdr3_aa: CASSFVGEYSNQPQHF

v_call: TRBV6-5
clone_size: .
j_call: TRBJ2-7
d_call: .
cdr3_nt: TGTGCCAGCCGGATCGACCGCGGGACAGCGTGGGAGCAGTACTTC
cdr3_aa: CASRIDRGTAWEQYF

v_call: TRBV11-3
clone_size: .
j_call: TRBJ2-2
d_call: .
cdr3_nt: .
cdr3_aa: CASSPRRAGELFF

v_call: TRBV7-9
clone_size: .
j_call: TRBJ2-3
d_call: .
cdr3_nt: TGTGCCAGCAGCTTTCGCGGTACAGATACGCAGTATTTT
cdr3_aa: CASSFRGTDTQYF

v_call: TRBV29-1
clone_size: .
j_call: TRBJ2-1
d_call: .
cdr3_nt: TGCAGCGTTGTCCAGACAGCGAATGAGCAGTTCTTC
cdr3_aa: CSVVQTANEQFF

v_call: TRBV5-4
clone_size: few
j_call: TRBJ2-1
d_call: .
cdr3_nt: TGTGCCAGCGAGAGACTACTCTCAAATGAGCAGTTCTTC
cdr3_aa: CASERLLSNEQFF

v_call: TRBV5-8
clone_size: .
j_call: TRBJ1-2
d_call: TRBD1
cdr3_nt: TGTGCCAGCAGCTCTGAACAGGGGACCCGGGGCTACACCTTC
cdr3_aa: CASSSEQGTRGYTF

v_call: TRBV7-3
clone_size: few
j_call: TRBJ2-2
d_call: .
cdr3_nt: TGTGCCAGCAGCGGCGGGGTTATTGACACCGGGGAGCTGTTTTTT
cdr3_aa: CASSGGVIDTGELFF

v_call: TRBV9
clone_size: once
j_call: TRBJ2-3
d_call: .
cdr3_nt: TGTGCCAGCAGCGCCCCAGCGGGTTCTAGCACAGATACGCAGTATTTT
cdr3_aa: CASSAPAGSSTDTQYF